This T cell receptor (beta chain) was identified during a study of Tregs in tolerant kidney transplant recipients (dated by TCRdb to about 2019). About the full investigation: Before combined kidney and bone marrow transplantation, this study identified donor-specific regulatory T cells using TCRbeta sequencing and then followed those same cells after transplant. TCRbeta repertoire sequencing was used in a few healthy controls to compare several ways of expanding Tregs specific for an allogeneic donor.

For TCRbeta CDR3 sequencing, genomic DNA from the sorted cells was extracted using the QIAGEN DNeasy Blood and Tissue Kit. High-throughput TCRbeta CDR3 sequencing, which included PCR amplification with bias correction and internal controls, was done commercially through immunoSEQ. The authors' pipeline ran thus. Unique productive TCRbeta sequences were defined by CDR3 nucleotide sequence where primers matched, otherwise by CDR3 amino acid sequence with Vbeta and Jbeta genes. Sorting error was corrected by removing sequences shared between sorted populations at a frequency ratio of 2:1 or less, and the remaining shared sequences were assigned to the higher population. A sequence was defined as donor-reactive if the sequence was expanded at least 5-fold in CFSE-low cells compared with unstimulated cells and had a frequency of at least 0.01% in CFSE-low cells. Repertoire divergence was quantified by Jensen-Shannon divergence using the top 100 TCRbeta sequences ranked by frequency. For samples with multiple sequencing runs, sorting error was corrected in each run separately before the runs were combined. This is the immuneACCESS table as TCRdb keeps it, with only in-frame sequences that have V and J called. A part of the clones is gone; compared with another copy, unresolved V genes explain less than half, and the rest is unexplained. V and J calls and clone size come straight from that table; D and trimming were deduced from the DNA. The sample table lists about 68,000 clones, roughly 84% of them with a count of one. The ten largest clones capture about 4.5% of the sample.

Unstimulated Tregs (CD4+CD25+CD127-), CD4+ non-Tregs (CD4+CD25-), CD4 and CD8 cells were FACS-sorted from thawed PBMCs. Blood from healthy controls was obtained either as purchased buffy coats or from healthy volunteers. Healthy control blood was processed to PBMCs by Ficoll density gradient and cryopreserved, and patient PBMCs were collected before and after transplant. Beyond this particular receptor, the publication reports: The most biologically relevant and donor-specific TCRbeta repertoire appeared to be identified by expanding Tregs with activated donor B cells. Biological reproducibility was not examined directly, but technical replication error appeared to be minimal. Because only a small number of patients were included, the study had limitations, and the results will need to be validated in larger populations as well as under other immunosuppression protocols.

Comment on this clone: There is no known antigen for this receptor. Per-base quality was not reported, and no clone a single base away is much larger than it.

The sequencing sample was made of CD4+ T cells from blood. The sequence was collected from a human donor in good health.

The encoded CDR3 is CSVDRGLKGTQYF. In nucleotides, the sequence is TGCAGCGTTGACCGGGGCCTCAAGGGGACCCAGTACTTC. The chain uses TRBV29-1 and TRBJ2-5, with the D segment possibly TRBD1 or TRBD2, each aligning over 5 bases. V and J are truncated by 3 bases and 7 bases respectively, leaving an intervening sequence of 15 bases. From the cysteine through the phenylalanine, the CDR3 covers 13 amino acids. Only the CDR3 DNA stays, 39 bases, in frame from base 1. The germline V gene encodes CDR1 SQVTM and CDR2 ANQGSEA.